This TCR beta chain was observed in a study of T cells in Graves' hyperthyroidism and ophthalmopathy. Amplification of TCR beta CDR3 regions was performed using RNA transcripts as template. When the TCR CDR3 underwent first-round RT-PCR, the HTBI primer set was used. A single record per CDR3 protein comes from TCRdb applying MiXCR to the multiplex PCR reads. The data hold fewer than 450,000 distinct CDR3 sequences, with about a sixth observed a single time. This CDR3 spans 17 amino acids. Germline lookup yields CDR1 SQVTM and CDR2 ANQGSEA. J gave up 1 base and V 3 bases, and 11 bases lay outside the gene matches. Together with thyroid ultrasound, orbital computed tomography, serum thyroxine and TRAb, clinical symptoms were used for diagnoses. General study results and limits: The blood repertoire included most of the expanded thyroid clonotypes above 0.001.

In this sample, this clonotype turned up many times. Its cognate antigen is unknown. The chain has TRBV29-1 and TRBJ2-5, with 10 nucleotides matching TRBD1. This TCR was sampled from a woman younger than 45 with Graves' hyperthyroidism that later progressed to Graves' ophthalmopathy. The sample consisted of blood. The CDR3 DNA is TGCAGCGTTGATCTCGTTGGGACAGGGGAACCCCAAGAGACCCAGTACTTC. This encodes CSVDLVGTGEPQETQYF.